The clone carrying this T cell receptor (beta chain) was observed a handful of times. Its antigen is still unknown. Looked up from germline, CDR1 is MDHEN and CDR2 is SYDVKM. There are 19 residues in the CDR3. The V end lost 4 bases, the J end lost 3 bases, and 22 bases lay between the germline ends. Using immunoSEQ multiplex PCR, the repertoire was profiled, and TCRdb retains in-frame clones only, with some absent. The repertoire holds 100,000 to 120,000 clones, with roughly nine tenths as singletons. The sample belongs to a study of a mutant IDH1 vaccine in newly diagnosed glioma. For the study at large: Vaccination began 4-6 weeks post radiotherapy alone, or with temozolomide cycles. Notes on the study in general: Top-clonotype changes in peripheral T cells seemed unrelated to pseudoprogression. Vaccination elicited immune responses in 90% to 95% of patients.

Time point indicated: week 11, during vaccination. The content of each vaccine dose was 300 ug of mutant IDH1 20-mer peptide, and topical imiquimod accompanied it. The rearrangement joins TRBV28 to TRBJ2-6, with TRBD1 as a possible D gene (6 bases). The sequencing here drew on PBMCs, taken from a glioma patient whose treatment included an IDH1 peptide vaccine. This TCR came from a woman in her fifties or sixties with glioma. This CDR3 is CASSSRYLTGIFGANVLTF. The CDR3 DNA reads as TGTGCCAGCAGTTCCCGATACCTTACAGGGATCTTTGGGGCCAACGTCCTGACTTTC.